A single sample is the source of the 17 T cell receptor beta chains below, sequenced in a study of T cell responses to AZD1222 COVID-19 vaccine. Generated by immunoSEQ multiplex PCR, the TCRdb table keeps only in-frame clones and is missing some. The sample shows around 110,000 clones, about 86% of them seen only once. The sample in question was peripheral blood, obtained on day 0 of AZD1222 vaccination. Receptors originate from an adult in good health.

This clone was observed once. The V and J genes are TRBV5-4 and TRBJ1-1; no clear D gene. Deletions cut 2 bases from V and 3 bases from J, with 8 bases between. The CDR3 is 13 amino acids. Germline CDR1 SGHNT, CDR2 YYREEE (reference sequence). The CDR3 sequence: CASSFGVYTEAFF. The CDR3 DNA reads TGTGCCAGCAGCTTTGGGGTGTACACTGAAGCTTTCTTT.

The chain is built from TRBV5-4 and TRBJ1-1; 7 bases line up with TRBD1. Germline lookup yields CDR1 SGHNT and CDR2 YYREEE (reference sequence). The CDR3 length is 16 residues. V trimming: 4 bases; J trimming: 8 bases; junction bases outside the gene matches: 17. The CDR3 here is CASSTDRDKYDLEAFF. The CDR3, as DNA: TGTGCCAGCAGCACAGACAGGGATAAGTATGATTTGGAAGCTTTCTTT.

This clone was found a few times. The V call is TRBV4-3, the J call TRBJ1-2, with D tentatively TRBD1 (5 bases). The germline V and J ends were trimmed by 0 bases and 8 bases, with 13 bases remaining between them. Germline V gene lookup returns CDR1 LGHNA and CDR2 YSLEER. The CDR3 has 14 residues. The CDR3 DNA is TGCGCCAGCAGCCAAGATCAACGGGGCTGGGGCTACACCTTC. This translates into CASSQDQRGWGYTF.

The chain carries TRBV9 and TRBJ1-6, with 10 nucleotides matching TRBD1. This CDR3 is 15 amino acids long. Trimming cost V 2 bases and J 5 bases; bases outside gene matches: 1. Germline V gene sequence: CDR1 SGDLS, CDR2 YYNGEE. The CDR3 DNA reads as TGTGCCAGCAGCGTCGGGACAGGGGATAATTCACCCCTCCACTTT. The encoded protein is CASSVGTGDNSPLHF.

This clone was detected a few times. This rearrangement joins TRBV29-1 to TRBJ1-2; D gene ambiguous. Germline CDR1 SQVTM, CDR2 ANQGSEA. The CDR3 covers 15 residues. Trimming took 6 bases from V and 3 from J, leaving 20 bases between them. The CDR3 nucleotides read TGCAGCGTCCCGGGCCCTTCGAAACACTACTATGGCTACACCTTC. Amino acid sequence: CSVPGPSKHYYGYTF. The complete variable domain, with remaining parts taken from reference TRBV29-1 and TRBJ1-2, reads SAVISQKPSRDICQRGTSLTIQCQVDSQVTMMFWYRQQPGQSLTLIATANQGSEATYESGFVIDKFPISRPNLTFSTLTVSNMSPEDSSIYLCSVPGPSKHYYGYTFGSGTRLTVV.

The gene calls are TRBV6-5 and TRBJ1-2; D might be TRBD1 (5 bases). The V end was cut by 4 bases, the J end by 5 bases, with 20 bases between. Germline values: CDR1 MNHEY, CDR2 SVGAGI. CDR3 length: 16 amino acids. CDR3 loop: CASSSHQGYLIYGYTF. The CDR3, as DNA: TGTGCCAGCAGTTCCCATCAGGGATACCTCATTTATGGCTACACCTTC.

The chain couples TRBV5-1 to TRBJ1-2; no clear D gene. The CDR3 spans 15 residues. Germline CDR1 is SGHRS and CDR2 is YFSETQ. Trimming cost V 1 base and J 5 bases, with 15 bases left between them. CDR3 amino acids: CASSLSPDLLYGYTF. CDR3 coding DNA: TGCGCCAGCAGCTTGTCGCCCGATCTTCTTTATGGCTACACCTTC.

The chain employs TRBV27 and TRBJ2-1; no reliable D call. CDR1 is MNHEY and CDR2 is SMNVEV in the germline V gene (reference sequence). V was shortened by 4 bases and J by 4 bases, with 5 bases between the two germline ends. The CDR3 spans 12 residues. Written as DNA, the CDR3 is TGTGCCAGCAGTTCAAGGTACAATGAGCAGTTCTTC. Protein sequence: CASSSRYNEQFF.

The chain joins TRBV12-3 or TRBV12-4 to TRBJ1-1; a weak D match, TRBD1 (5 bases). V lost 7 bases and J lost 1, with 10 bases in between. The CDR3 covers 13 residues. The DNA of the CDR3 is TGTGCCAGCATGCCCGACAGGAACACTGAAGCTTTCTTT. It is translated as CASMPDRNTEAFF.

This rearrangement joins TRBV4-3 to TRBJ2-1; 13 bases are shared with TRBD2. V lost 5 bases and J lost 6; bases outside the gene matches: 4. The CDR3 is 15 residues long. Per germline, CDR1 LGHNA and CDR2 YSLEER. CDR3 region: CASSFGTSGINEQFF. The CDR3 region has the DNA TGCGCCAGCAGCTTCGGGACTAGCGGGATCAATGAGCAGTTCTTC.

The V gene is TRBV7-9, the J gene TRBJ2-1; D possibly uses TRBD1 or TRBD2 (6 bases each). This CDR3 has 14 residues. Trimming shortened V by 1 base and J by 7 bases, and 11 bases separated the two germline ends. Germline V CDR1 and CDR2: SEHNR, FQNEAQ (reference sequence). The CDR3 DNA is TGTGCCAGCAGCTTAGGGGGGGCGTCAAATGAGCAGTTCTTC. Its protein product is CASSLGGASNEQFF.

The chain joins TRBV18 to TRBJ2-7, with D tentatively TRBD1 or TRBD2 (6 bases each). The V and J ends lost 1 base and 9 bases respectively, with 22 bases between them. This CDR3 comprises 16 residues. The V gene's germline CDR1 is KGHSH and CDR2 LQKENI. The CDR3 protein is CASSPLVRTEVGGQYF. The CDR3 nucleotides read TGTGCCAGCTCACCACTCGTGAGGACAGAAGTGGGGGGGCAGTACTTC.

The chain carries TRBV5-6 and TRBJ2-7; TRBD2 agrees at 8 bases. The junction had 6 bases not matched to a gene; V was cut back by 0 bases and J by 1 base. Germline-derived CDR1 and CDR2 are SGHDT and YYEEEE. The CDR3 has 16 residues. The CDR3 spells CASSLEFGGASYEQYF. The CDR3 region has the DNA TGTGCCAGCAGCTTGGAGTTCGGGGGGGCGTCCTACGAGCAGTACTTC.

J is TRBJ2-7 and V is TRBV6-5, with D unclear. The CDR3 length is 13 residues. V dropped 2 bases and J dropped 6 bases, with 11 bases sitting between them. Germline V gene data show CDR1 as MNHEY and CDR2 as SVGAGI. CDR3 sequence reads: CASSYPPNLEQYF. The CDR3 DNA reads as TGTGCCAGCAGTTACCCCCCGAACCTCGAGCAGTACTTC.

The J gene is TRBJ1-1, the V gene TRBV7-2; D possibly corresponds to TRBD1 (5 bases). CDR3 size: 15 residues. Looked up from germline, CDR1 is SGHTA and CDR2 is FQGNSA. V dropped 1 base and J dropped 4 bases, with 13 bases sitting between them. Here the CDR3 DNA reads TGTGCCAGCAGCTTAGGTCGGGAGGGGAGCACTGAAGCTTTCTTT. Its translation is CASSLGREGSTEAFF.

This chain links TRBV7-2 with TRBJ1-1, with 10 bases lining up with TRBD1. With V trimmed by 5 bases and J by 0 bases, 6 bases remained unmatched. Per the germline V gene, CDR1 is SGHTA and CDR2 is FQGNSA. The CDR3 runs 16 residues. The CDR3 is CASSLQGTGVNTEAFF. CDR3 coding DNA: TGTGCCAGCAGCCTTCAAGGGACAGGGGTGAACACTGAAGCTTTCTTT.

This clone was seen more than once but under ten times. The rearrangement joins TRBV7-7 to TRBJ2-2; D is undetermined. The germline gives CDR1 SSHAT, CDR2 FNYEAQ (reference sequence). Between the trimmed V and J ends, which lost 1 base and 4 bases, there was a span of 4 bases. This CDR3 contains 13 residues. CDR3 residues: CASSLGATGELFF. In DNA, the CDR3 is TGTGCCAGCAGCTTAGGGGCCACCGGGGAGCTGTTTTTT.